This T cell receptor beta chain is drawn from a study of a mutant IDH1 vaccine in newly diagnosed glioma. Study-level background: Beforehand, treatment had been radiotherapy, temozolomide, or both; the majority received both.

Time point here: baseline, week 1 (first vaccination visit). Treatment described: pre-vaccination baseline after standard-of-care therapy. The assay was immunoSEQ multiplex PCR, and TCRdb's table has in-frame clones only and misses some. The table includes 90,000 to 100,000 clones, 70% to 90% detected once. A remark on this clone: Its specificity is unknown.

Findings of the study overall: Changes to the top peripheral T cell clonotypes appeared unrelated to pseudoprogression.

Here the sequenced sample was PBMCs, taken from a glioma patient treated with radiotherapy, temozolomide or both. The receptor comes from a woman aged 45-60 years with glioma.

The CDR3 sequence is CASSGRARTLNYEQYF. In DNA form, the CDR3 reads TGTGCCAGCAGTGGAAGGGCGCGGACGTTAAACTACGAGCAGTACTTC. This chain links TRBV2 with TRBJ2-7; D gene uncertain. The CDR3 consists of 16 residues. Germline loops: CDR1 SNHLY, CDR2 FYNNEI. V was pared by 4 bases and J by 3 bases, with 19 bases between.